The 29 T cell receptor beta chains given below trace back to one sample, sequenced in a study of cytomegalovirus exposure and HLA in healthy donors. The PCR was carried out with 60 Vbeta primers and 13 Jbeta primers. This table comes from immunoSEQ multiplex PCR, and its TCRdb copy is limited to in-frame clones, with some not included. The sample contains about 230,000 clones, around 89% of which appear only once. Input material: PBMCs. Source of these receptors: a woman aged 18-29 years in good health and CMV-seronegative.

This chain links TRBV6-1 with TRBJ2-5; TRBD2 aligns across 7 bases. CDR3 length: 12 residues. V lost 5 bases and J lost 10; bases outside the gene matches: 7. Germline V gene data show CDR1 as MNHNS and CDR2 as SASEGT. The CDR3 DNA sequence: TGTGCCAGCAGTAATACTCAGCGGGGCCAGTACTTC. Protein sequence: CASSNTQRGQYF.

The table lists this clone with a count of one. The chain uses TRBV18 and TRBJ2-7; 11 bases are shared with TRBD1. The J segment lost 3 bases and the V segment lost 4 bases, leaving 2 bases of the junction unmatched. The length of the CDR3 is 14 residues. Germline V gene sequence: CDR1 KGHSH, CDR2 LQKENI. This CDR3 is CASSRTGGGYEQYF. CDR3 bases: TGTGCCAGCTCACGGACAGGGGGCGGCTACGAGCAGTACTTC.

This clone was found once. Other DNA sequences in this sample translate to the same CDR3. The chain has TRBV7-9 and TRBJ1-1, with no clear D. This CDR3 has 13 amino acids. The V and J ends lost 3 bases and 1 base respectively, with 6 bases between them. Germline CDR1 and CDR2: SEHNR and FQNEAQ (reference sequence). The CDR3 reads CASSFTANTEAFF. The CDR3 nucleotides are TGTGCCAGCAGCTTTACTGCGAACACTGAAGCTTTCTTT.

This sequence joins TRBV5-4 and TRBJ2-7; 9 bases match TRBD1. Germline CDR1 is SGHNT and CDR2 is YYREEE (reference sequence). CDR3 length: 14 amino acids. The V gene end was trimmed by 0 bases and the J gene end by 4 bases; junction bases not matched to a gene: 2. CDR3 in amino acids: CASSLDRGRYEQYF. The CDR3 DNA follows: TGTGCCAGCAGCTTGGACAGGGGGCGATACGAGCAGTACTTC. The whole variable domain, remainder taken from reference TRBV5-4 and TRBJ2-7, is ETGVTQSPTHLIKTRGQQVTLRCSSQSGHNTVSWYQQALGQGPQFIFQYYREEENGRGNFPPRFSGLQFPNYSSELNVNALELDDSALYLCASSLDRGRYEQYFGPGTRLTVT.

The CDR3 is CASSLEGTGIYGYTF. In DNA form, the CDR3 reads TGTGCCAGCAGCCTTGAGGGGACAGGTATCTATGGCTACACCTTC. V and J are TRBV9 and TRBJ1-2; 8 positions match TRBD1. Germline values: CDR1 SGDLS, CDR2 YYNGEE. The CDR3 is 15 residues long. Trimming cost V 4 bases and J 4 bases; bases outside gene matches: 9.

The V gene is TRBV7-9, the J gene TRBJ2-3, with D possibly being TRBD2 (6 bases). V lost 1 base to trimming and J lost 2 bases, with 13 bases between them. The CDR3 runs 16 residues. Germline CDR1 and CDR2: SEHNR and FQNEAQ (reference sequence). The DNA of the CDR3 is TGTGCCAGCAGCTTAGAATCGTGGGAGGCCACAGATACGCAGTATTTT. Translation: CASSLESWEATDTQYF.

This clone was picked up a small number of times. The CDR3 coding sequence is TGTGCCAGCAGCTTAGATAGCGCAACCTACAATGAGCAGTTCTTC. Protein: CASSLDSATYNEQFF. The chain joins TRBV7-2 to TRBJ2-1, with a weak D call TRBD2 (5 bases). This CDR3 has 15 residues. Germline V gives CDR1 SGHTA, CDR2 FQGNSA. V gave up 1 base and J gave up 2 bases, with 9 bases separating them.

The V and J genes are TRBV19 and TRBJ1-5; 10 bases align to TRBD1. Germline V CDR1 and CDR2: LNHDA, SQIVND (reference sequence). V lost 6 bases to trimming and J lost 2 bases; unmatched junction nucleotides: 7. The CDR3 runs to 16 residues. The CDR3 sequence is CASRPDRGQGNQPQHF. The CDR3, as DNA: TGTGCCAGTAGACCTGACAGGGGGCAGGGCAATCAGCCCCAGCATTTT.

With regard to this clone: One junction end does not reproduce the germline sequence, and a read error may be involved. V and J are TRBV7-9 and TRBJ1-3; 7 positions agree with TRBD1. Germline CDR1 reads SEHNR; CDR2 reads FQNEAQ (reference sequence). CDR3 size: 16 residues. CDR3: CTSSLTDRTSGNTIYF. The DNA for the CDR3 is TGTACCAGCAGCTTGACGGACAGGACCTCTGGAAACACCATATATTTT. The full variable domain, its missing parts supplied by reference TRBV7-9 and TRBJ1-3, is DTGVSQNPRHKITKRGQNVTFRCDPISEHNRLYWYRQTLGQGPEFLTYFQNEAQLEKSRLLSDRFSAERPKGSFSTLEIQRTEQGDSAMYLCTSSLTDRTSGNTIYFGEGSWLTVV.

J is TRBJ2-3 and V is TRBV5-1; D perhaps matches TRBD1 (5 bases). CDR1 is SGHRS and CDR2 is YFSETQ in the germline V gene. CDR3 length: 14 residues. The ends were cut back, 4 bases at V and 2 bases at J, with 11 bases in the middle. The CDR3 loop is CASSDSYHTDTQYF. The CDR3 DNA sequence: TGCGCCAGCAGCGACAGTTATCACACAGATACGCAGTATTTT.

CDR3 amino acids: CASSRTRSTDTQYF. Here the CDR3 DNA reads TGCGCCAGCAGCAGGACTAGAAGCACAGATACGCAGTATTTT. V is TRBV4-3 and J is TRBJ2-3; TRBD2 aligns across 7 bases. This CDR3 region has 14 residues. Germline V gene data show CDR1 as LGHNA and CDR2 as YSLEER. J was trimmed by 0 bases and V by 5 bases; bases with no gene match: 2.

The CDR3 DNA reads as TGTGCCATCAGCAGGGACTCGGCCCCTTACCAAGAGACCCAGTACTTC. Translation: CAISRDSAPYQETQYF. This chain uses TRBV10-3 with TRBJ2-5; possibly TRBD2 for D (6 bases). V dropped 6 bases and J dropped 0 bases, with 17 bases sitting between them. This CDR3 contains 16 residues. Germline loops: CDR1 ENHRY, CDR2 SYGVKD.

This chain joins TRBV11-2 and TRBJ2-7; D possibly corresponds to TRBD2 (6 bases). Germline CDR1 reads SGHAT; CDR2 reads FQNNGV. The CDR3 length is 13 residues. V gave up 5 bases and J gave up 3 bases, with 11 bases separating them. The CDR3 loop reads CASSRAGGYEQYF. In nucleotides, the CDR3 is TGTGCCAGCAGCCGCGCCGGGGGCTACGAGCAGTACTTC.

The rearrangement uses TRBV4-2 and TRBJ1-2; TRBD1 agrees at 8 bases. Trimming removed 0 bases from V and 4 bases from J; junction bases left unmatched: 7. The V gene's germline CDR1 is LGHNA and CDR2 YNFKEQ. CDR3 size: 16 residues. The CDR3 nucleotides read TGTGCCAGCAGCCAAGATTGGGTGACAGGGGCCTATGGCTACACCTTC. Its translation is CASSQDWVTGAYGYTF.

V is TRBV18 and J is TRBJ2-5; tentatively, D is TRBD2 (5 bases). CDR1 and CDR2 (germline): KGHSH, LQKENI. The CDR3 totals 14 residues. Trimming removed 0 bases from V and 1 base from J, with 6 bases in between. The CDR3 protein is CASSPPEVQETQYF. CDR3 DNA: TGTGCCAGCTCACCACCGGAGGTCCAAGAGACCCAGTACTTC.

This clone appeared once. The genes are TRBV11-2 and TRBJ2-2, with D perhaps TRBD2 (7 bases). This CDR3 is built from 18 residues. Between the trimmed V and J ends, which lost 6 bases and 2 bases, there was a span of 22 bases. Germline assignment: CDR1 SGHAT and CDR2 FQNNGV. CDR3 protein: CASSYMGGGFENTGELFF. CDR3 bases: TGTGCCAGCAGTTATATGGGAGGGGGATTTGAAAACACCGGGGAGCTGTTTTTT.

This chain uses TRBV6-1 with TRBJ2-7, with 12 bases identical to TRBD2. Trimming at V came to 2 bases and at J to 2 bases, leaving 4 bases not matched to a gene. Germline V gene data show CDR1 as MNHNS and CDR2 as SASEGT. This CDR3 contains 16 residues. CDR3 in amino acids: CASSERGLAGTYEQYF. The CDR3 bases are TGTGCCAGCAGTGAAAGAGGACTAGCGGGGACCTACGAGCAGTACTTC.

The chain recombines TRBV7-3 with TRBJ2-1; no clear D. The CDR3 sequence is 12 residues long. The V gene lost 0 bases and the J gene lost 10 bases, with 7 bases spanning the gap. Germline-derived CDR1 and CDR2 are SGHTA and FQGTGA. This CDR3 reads CASSLTRSEQFF. Here the CDR3 DNA reads TGTGCCAGCAGCTTAACTCGTTCCGAGCAGTTCTTC.

As to this clone: Distinct nucleotide sequences in the sample also encode this CDR3. The chain carries TRBV5-4 and TRBJ1-2; 9 bases align to TRBD1. Germline CDR1 SGHNT, CDR2 YYREEE (reference sequence). CDR3 length: 14 amino acids. Germline trimming cut 0 bases from V and 6 bases from J; bases unmatched to any gene: 3. CDR3 sequence (DNA): TGTGCCAGCAGCTTGGACAGGGGGCTGAATGGCTACACCTTC. Residues: CASSLDRGLNGYTF.

This chain connects TRBV7-6 to TRBJ2-2; 13 nucleotides line up with TRBD2. V shed 6 bases, J shed 5 bases, and the junction held 9 bases outside the gene matches. The CDR3 sequence is 17 residues long. Germline V gives CDR1 SGHVS, CDR2 FNYEAQ. DNA for the CDR3: TGTGCCAGCAGAGAACCGGGACTAGCGGGGCAGACCGGGGAGCTGTTTTTT. This encodes CASREPGLAGQTGELFF. The variable domain in full, with the rest retrieved from reference TRBV7-6 and TRBJ2-2, is GAGVSQSPRYKVTKRGQDVALRCDPISGHVSLYWYRQALGQGPEFLTYFNYEAQQDKSGLPNDRFSAERPEGSISTLTIQRTEQRDSAMYRCASREPGLAGQTGELFFGEGSRLTVL.

V gene TRBV6-1 combines with J gene TRBJ1-2; weak D call: TRBD1 (5 bases). The CDR3 is made up of 15 amino acids. Germline V CDR1 and CDR2: MNHNS, SASEGT. The ends were cut back, 6 bases at V and 6 bases at J, with 20 bases in the middle. DNA of the CDR3: TGTGCCAGCAGGGCCGGGGGACCCCTACGTCATGGCTACACCTTC. Residues: CASRAGGPLRHGYTF.

The V call is TRBV7-2, the J call TRBJ1-3; possible D gene TRBD1, 6 bases. This CDR3 is 13 amino acids long. Germline V lookup: CDR1 SGHTA, CDR2 FQGNSA. V lost 5 bases to trimming and J lost 4 bases, with 9 bases between them. CDR3 DNA sequence: TGTGCCAGCAGCCCGACAGGAGGAAACACCATATATTTT. Translating gives CASSPTGGNTIYF.

The V gene is TRBV6-1, the J gene TRBJ1-3; D gene ambiguous. The CDR3 is made up of 15 amino acids. The germline V gene encodes CDR1 MNHNS and CDR2 SASEGT. The germline V and J ends were trimmed by 1 base and 0 bases, with 7 bases remaining between them. The CDR3: CASSEDPGSGNTIYF. As DNA, the CDR3 is TGTGCCAGCAGTGAAGACCCGGGCTCTGGAAACACCATATATTTT.

About this clone: Other DNA sequences within the sample encode an identical CDR3. CDR3 protein: CSVATGTDTQYF. The CDR3 DNA reads as TGCAGCGTTGCTACGGGCACAGATACGCAGTATTTT. This chain uses TRBV29-1 with TRBJ2-3; no definite D call. The CDR3 is 12 residues long. From germline, CDR1 is SQVTM and CDR2 ANQGSEA. V dropped 4 bases and J dropped 1 base, with 6 bases sitting between them.

This chain uses TRBV20-1 with TRBJ2-7; TRBD2 agrees at 9 bases. Germline V gene sequence: CDR1 DFQATT, CDR2 SNEGSKA (reference sequence). V lost 5 bases to trimming and J lost 6 bases; unmatched junction nucleotides: 2. This CDR3 spans 11 amino acids. Here the CDR3 reads CSAWTSAEQYF. The CDR3 nucleotides read TGCAGTGCTTGGACTAGCGCCGAGCAGTACTTC.

As for this clone: The junction and the germline gene differ at one end; a read error may be behind it. The genes are TRBV2 and TRBJ2-3, with 8 bases lining up with TRBD2. Germline V lookup: CDR1 SNHLY, CDR2 FYNNEI. This CDR3 is built from 13 residues. CDR3 sequence reads: CSRAGGITDTQYF. In DNA, the CDR3 is TGCTCAAGGGCGGGGGGAATCACAGATACGCAGTATTTT.

V gene TRBV5-6 combines with J gene TRBJ1-4; D perhaps matches TRBD1 (6 bases). Germline V CDR1 and CDR2: SGHDT, YYEEEE. This CDR3 contains 14 residues. Between the trimmed V and J ends, which lost 3 bases and 4 bases, there was a span of 10 bases. The CDR3 coding sequence is TGTGCCAGCAGCTGGGGGACACTTAATGAAAAACTGTTTTTT. It codes for CASSWGTLNEKLFF.

The V gene is TRBV21-1, the J gene TRBJ1-5; the table assigns TRBD1, which was not confirmed against the DNA. TRBV21-1 is a recognized pseudogene. CDR3 length equals 12 residues. The CDR3 is CAGGQGRQPQHF. DNA of the CDR3: TGTGCCGGGGGACAGGGGCGTCAGCCCCAGCATTTT.

This chain connects TRBV7-2 to TRBJ1-5; no clear D. V lost 1 base, J lost 7 bases, and 11 bases lay in between. Germline CDR1 reads SGHTA; CDR2 reads FQGNSA. The CDR3 spans 14 residues. The CDR3 is CASSLGFGGQPQHF. Here the CDR3 DNA reads TGTGCCAGCAGCTTAGGTTTTGGAGGGCAGCCCCAGCATTTT.